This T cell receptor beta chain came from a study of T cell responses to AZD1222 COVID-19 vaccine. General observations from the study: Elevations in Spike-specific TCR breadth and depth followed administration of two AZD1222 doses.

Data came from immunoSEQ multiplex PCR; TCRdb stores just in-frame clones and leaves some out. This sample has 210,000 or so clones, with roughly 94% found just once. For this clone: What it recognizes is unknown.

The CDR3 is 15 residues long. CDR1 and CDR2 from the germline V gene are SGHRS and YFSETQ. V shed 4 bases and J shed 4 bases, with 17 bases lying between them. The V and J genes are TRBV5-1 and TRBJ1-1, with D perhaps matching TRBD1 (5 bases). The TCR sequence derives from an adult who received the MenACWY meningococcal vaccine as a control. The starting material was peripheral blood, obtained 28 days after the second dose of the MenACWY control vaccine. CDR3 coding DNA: TGCGCCAGCAGCGGAAGGGACGCGGGTGGCACTGAAGCTTTCTTT. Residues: CASSGRDAGGTEAFF.